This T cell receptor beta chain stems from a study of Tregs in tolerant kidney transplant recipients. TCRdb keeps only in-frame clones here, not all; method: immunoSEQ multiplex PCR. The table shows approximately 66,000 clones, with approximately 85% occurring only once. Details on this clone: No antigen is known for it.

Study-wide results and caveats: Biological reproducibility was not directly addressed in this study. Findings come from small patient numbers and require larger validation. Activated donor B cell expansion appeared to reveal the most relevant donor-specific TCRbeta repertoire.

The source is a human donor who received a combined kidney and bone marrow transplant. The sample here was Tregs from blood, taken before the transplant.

The CDR3 here is CASATSGGGELFF. The CDR3, as DNA: TGTGCCAGCGCCACTAGCGGAGGGGGGGAGCTGTTTTTT. The chain links TRBV28 to TRBJ2-2; TRBD2 aligns across 8 bases. Germline-derived CDR1 and CDR2 are MDHEN and SYDVKM. The CDR3 is 13 residues long. Trimming cost V 8 bases and J 8 bases; bases outside gene matches: 7.